Below, 5 T cell receptor beta chains from the same sample are listed, as sequenced in a study of blood T cell repertoires in COVID-19. TCRdb's table, derived via immunoSEQ multiplex PCR, lists solely in-frame clones and lacks some. This table has 200,000 to 250,000 clones, approximately 90% appearing once. The sequenced sample consisted of peripheral blood. Every receptor here comes from a man younger than 45 with COVID-19, enrolled during active disease.

This clone was detected only once. This rearrangement joins TRBV3-1 (or the pseudogene TRBV3-2) to TRBJ2-1; 9 bases are shared with TRBD2. This CDR3 region has 15 residues. In germline, CDR1 is LGHDT, CDR2 YNNKEL (reference sequence). Trimming took 0 bases from V and 8 from J; bases not matched to a gene: 5. CDR3: CASSQDLTSGHEQFF. CDR3 DNA sequence: TGTGCCAGCAGCCAAGATTTGACTAGCGGCCATGAGCAGTTCTTC.

The V and J genes are TRBV2 and TRBJ1-6, with D perhaps TRBD1 (6 bases). CDR1 and CDR2 (germline): SNHLY, FYNNEI. This CDR3 region has 15 residues. V shed 6 bases and J shed 5 bases, with 14 bases lying between them. The CDR3 reads CASRAQGQNNSPLHF. Here the CDR3 DNA reads TGTGCCAGCAGAGCACAAGGACAGAATAATTCACCCCTCCACTTT.

In its sample, this clone was seen a few times. The chain employs TRBV6-2 or TRBV6-3 and TRBJ2-6; perhaps TRBD2 as D (5 bases). CDR3 size: 15 residues. Trimming left V 3 bases short and J 0 bases short, with 6 bases between. CDR1 and CDR2 from the germline V gene are MNHEY and SVGEGT. CDR3 residues: CASSYTSSGANVLTF. CDR3 coding DNA: TGTGCCAGCAGTTATACTAGCTCTGGGGCCAACGTCCTGACTTTC.

This clone was detected a few times. The rearrangement uses TRBV5-1 and TRBJ1-3; D perhaps matches TRBD1 (5 bases). The V end was cut by 4 bases, the J end by 0 bases, with 14 bases between. Germline assignment: CDR1 SGHRS and CDR2 YFSETQ. CDR3 length: 16 residues. The DNA of the CDR3 is TGCGCCAGCAGCCTCGCTCTAGGGGACTCTGGAAACACCATATATTTT. Translating gives CASSLALGDSGNTIYF.

This chain uses TRBV28 with TRBJ2-3, with D perhaps matching TRBD2 (5 bases). Trimming cost V 2 bases and J 8 bases, with 23 bases left between them. The CDR3 has 17 amino acids. CDR1 MDHEN and CDR2 SYDVKM come from the germline V gene. The CDR3 coding sequence is TGTGCCAGCAGTTTACCTAGGGAGCGGTCGGGTTCGGGTACGCAGTATTTT. Its translation: CASSLPRERSGSGTQYF.